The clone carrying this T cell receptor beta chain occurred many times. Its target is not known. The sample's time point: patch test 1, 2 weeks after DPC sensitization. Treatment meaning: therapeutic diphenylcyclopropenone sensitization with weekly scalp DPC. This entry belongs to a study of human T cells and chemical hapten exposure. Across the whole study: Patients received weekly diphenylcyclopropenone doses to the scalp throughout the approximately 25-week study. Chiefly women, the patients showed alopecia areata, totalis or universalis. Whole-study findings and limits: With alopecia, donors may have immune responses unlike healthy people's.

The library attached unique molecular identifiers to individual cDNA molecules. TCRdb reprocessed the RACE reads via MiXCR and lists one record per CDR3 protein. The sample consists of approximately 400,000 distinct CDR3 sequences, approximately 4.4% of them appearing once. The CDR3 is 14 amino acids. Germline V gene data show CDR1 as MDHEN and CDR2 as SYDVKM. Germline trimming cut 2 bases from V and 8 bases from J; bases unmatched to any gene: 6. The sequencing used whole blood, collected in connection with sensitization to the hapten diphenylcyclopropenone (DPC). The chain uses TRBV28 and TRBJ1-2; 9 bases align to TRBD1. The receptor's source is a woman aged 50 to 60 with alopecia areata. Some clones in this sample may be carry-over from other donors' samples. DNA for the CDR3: TGTGCCAGCAGTTTAAATGACAGGGGGAGCGGCTACACCTTC. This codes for CASSLNDRGSGYTF.